This T cell receptor (beta chain) was documented in a study of blood T cell repertoires in COVID-19. Study context: Donors in the United States, Italy and Spain gave samples during acute or convalescent COVID-19.

This clone was counted a few times. Germline assignment: CDR1 MDHEN and CDR2 SYDVKM. The CDR3 is 16 residues long. V shed 5 bases and J shed 1 base, with 14 bases lying between them. TCRdb keeps only in-frame clones here, not all; method: immunoSEQ multiplex PCR. The repertoire includes around 100,000 clones, approximately 87% of them detected once, and around 16% sits in the top ten. Sequencing used peripheral blood. The chain links TRBV28 to TRBJ1-4; D unresolved. This sequence was found in a man aged 45-60 years with acute or convalescent COVID-19. The CDR3 here is CASSRRRRITNEKLFF. The CDR3 coding sequence is TGTGCCAGCAGTAGGCGGCGACGGATAACTAATGAAAAACTGTTTTTT.